These 28 T cell receptor beta chains were all obtained from the same sample, sequenced in a study of blood T cell repertoires in COVID-19. Produced via immunoSEQ multiplex PCR; TCRdb's table is partial and in-frame only. The sample yields under 300,000 clones, 83% seen once. Sequenced sample: peripheral blood. These receptors all come from a human donor in a cohort sampled during active COVID-19.

J is TRBJ2-6 and V is TRBV7-9; D is perhaps TRBD1 (6 bases). The V gene lost 2 bases and the J gene lost 4 bases, with 15 bases spanning the gap. Per the germline V gene, CDR1 is SEHNR and CDR2 is FQNEAQ (reference sequence). The length of the CDR3 is 17 residues. CDR3: CASSLSRGRSGANVLTF. CDR3 bases: TGTGCCAGCAGCTTAAGCAGGGGACGGTCGGGGGCCAACGTCCTGACTTTC.

The chain recombines TRBV11-1 with TRBJ2-1, with a tentative D call TRBD2 (6 bases). Trimming shortened V by 5 bases and J by 5 bases, and 10 bases separated the two germline ends. Germline V gene lookup returns CDR1 SGHAT and CDR2 FQDESV (reference sequence). The CDR3 has 13 amino acids. The CDR3 DNA sequence: TGTGCCAGCAGCGCCCGGGAGAACAATGAGCAGTTCTTC. Residues: CASSARENNEQFF.

The chain combines TRBV10-3 with TRBJ2-2; 8 bases are shared with TRBD1. The CDR3 length is 15 residues. The V and J ends lost 3 bases and 6 bases, in that order; junction bases with no gene match: 6. The germline V gene encodes CDR1 ENHRY and CDR2 SYGVKD. The CDR3 reads CAISDVTGVAGELFF. CDR3 nucleotides: TGTGCCATCAGTGATGTGACAGGGGTGGCCGGGGAGCTGTTTTTT.

This chain connects TRBV7-2 to TRBJ2-1, with D perhaps matching TRBD2 (6 bases). The germline CDR1 and CDR2 sequences are SGHTA and FQGNSA. The length of the CDR3 is 15 residues. V was trimmed by 1 base and J by 7 bases, leaving 14 bases between them. This CDR3 is CASSLDGRIGNEQFF. CDR3 bases: TGTGCCAGCAGCTTAGACGGGAGAATCGGAAATGAGCAGTTCTTC.

The V gene is TRBV27, the J gene TRBJ1-4, with 7 bases aligning to TRBD1. Per germline, CDR1 MNHEY and CDR2 SMNVEV (reference sequence). CDR3 length: 16 residues. Trimming at V came to 5 bases and at J to 4 bases, leaving 10 bases not matched to a gene. The CDR3 DNA reads TGTGCCAGCAGTAATTGGGAGACAGGGAATAATGAAAAACTGTTTTTT. This translates into CASSNWETGNNEKLFF.

The V call is TRBV10-3, the J call TRBJ2-3; 11 bases match TRBD2. Germline assignment: CDR1 ENHRY and CDR2 SYGVKD. This CDR3 contains 13 residues. The ends lost 9 bases at V and 3 bases at J; junction bases unmatched: 2. The CDR3 region is CAIGTSGTDTQYF. The CDR3 DNA follows: TGTGCCATTGGGACTAGCGGAACAGATACGCAGTATTTT.

CDR3 amino acids: CSVDGIEGAGNTIYF. CDR3 bases: TGCAGCGTTGATGGAATAGAGGGGGCTGGAAACACCATATATTTT. V is TRBV29-1 and J is TRBJ1-3; weak D call: TRBD1 (6 bases). The CDR3 loop spans 15 amino acids. V was shortened by 3 bases and J by 2 bases, with 14 bases between the two germline ends. Germline-derived CDR1 and CDR2 are SQVTM and ANQGSEA.

This clone was seen only once. This rearrangement joins TRBV2 to TRBJ1-1, with D possibly matching TRBD1 (5 bases). The CDR3 contains 14 residues. Trimming removed 8 bases at V and 4 bases at J, with 17 bases between. Germline V CDR1 and CDR2: SNHLY, FYNNEI. Here the CDR3 reads CASHPAGDGTEAFF. CDR3 DNA: TGTGCCAGCCACCCTGCGGGGGATGGCACTGAAGCTTTCTTT.

The rearrangement links TRBV11-2 to TRBJ1-3; the D gene is possibly TRBD1 (5 bases). In germline, CDR1 is SGHAT, CDR2 FQNNGV. The V and J ends lost 5 bases and 0 bases respectively, with 11 bases between them. The CDR3 is 15 residues long. Here the CDR3 reads CASSAGHGSGNTIYF. DNA for the CDR3: TGTGCCAGCAGCGCTGGACATGGCTCTGGAAACACCATATATTTT.

The chain uses TRBV6-1 and TRBJ1-2; weak D call: TRBD1 (5 bases). This CDR3 region has 15 residues. The V end was cut by 2 bases, the J end by 3 bases, with 13 bases between. Germline CDR1 is MNHNS and CDR2 is SASEGT. CDR3 sequence reads: CASSESGRVDYGYTF. The CDR3 DNA reads TGTGCCAGCAGTGAATCTGGCAGGGTTGACTATGGCTACACCTTC.

The chain joins TRBV7-8 to TRBJ1-1; TRBD1 matches 7 bases. CDR3 length: 14 amino acids. The V gene's germline CDR1 is SGHVS and CDR2 FQNEAQ. The J segment lost 2 bases and the V segment lost 1 base, leaving 1 base of the junction unmatched. The CDR3 DNA is TGTGCCAGCAGCTTAGGGACAGGAAACACTGAAGCTTTCTTT. Translating it yields CASSLGTGNTEAFF. The full variable domain, completed using reference TRBV7-8 and TRBJ1-1, is GAGVSQSPRYKVAKRGQDVALRCDPISGHVSLFWYQQALGQGPEFLTYFQNEAQLDKSGLPSDRFFAERPEGSVSTLKIQRTQQEDSAVYLCASSLGTGNTEAFFGQGTRLTVV.

The chain links TRBV6-5 to TRBJ2-5; 12 bases agree with TRBD2. Unmatched junction bases numbered 6, after V lost 5 bases and J lost 5 bases. The CDR3 loop spans 15 amino acids. The germline gives CDR1 MNHEY, CDR2 SVGAGI. This CDR3 is CASSLAGGRSETQYF. The CDR3 DNA is TGTGCCAGCAGTCTAGCGGGGGGGCGATCGGAGACCCAGTACTTC.

This rearrangement joins TRBV28 to TRBJ2-1, with 9 nucleotides matching TRBD1. V shed 7 bases and J 10 bases; nucleotides not matched to a gene: 14. CDR3 length: 15 residues. Germline-derived CDR1 and CDR2 are MDHEN and SYDVKM. This CDR3 is CASNSGGTGLREQFF. The DNA of the CDR3 is TGTGCCAGCAACTCTGGCGGGACAGGGTTAAGGGAGCAGTTCTTC.

This chain uses TRBV2 with TRBJ1-1; D gene unclear. The germline V and J ends were trimmed by 6 bases and 4 bases, with 12 bases remaining between them. Germline-derived CDR1 and CDR2 are SNHLY and FYNNEI. This CDR3 is 13 amino acids long. DNA for the CDR3: TGTGCCAGCAGCGCCGGAGAGTTCACTGAAGCTTTCTTT. It codes for CASSAGEFTEAFF.

The chain employs TRBV13 and TRBJ1-1; TRBD1 might be the D (5 bases). The CDR3 length is 14 residues. Trimming removed 0 bases from V and 5 bases from J, with 10 bases in between. The germline V gene has CDR1 PRHDT and CDR2 FYEKMQ (reference sequence). The DNA for the CDR3 is TGTGCCAGCAGCTTAGGGAAGGGGCGGACTGAAGCTTTCTTT. Translating gives CASSLGKGRTEAFF.

This CDR3 is CASSWGQFQETQYF. CDR3 bases: TGCGCCAGCAGCTGGGGACAGTTTCAAGAGACCCAGTACTTC. The gene calls are TRBV5-1 and TRBJ2-5, with 7 nucleotides matching TRBD1. After removal of 3 bases from V and 2 bases from J, the junction contained 4 bases not matched to a gene. Germline V lookup: CDR1 SGHRS, CDR2 YFSETQ. The CDR3 sequence is 14 residues long.

The J gene is TRBJ1-2, the V gene TRBV10-3, with TRBD1 matching 9 bases. The CDR3 is 15 residues long. Germline V lookup: CDR1 ENHRY, CDR2 SYGVKD. Trimming took 3 bases from V and 4 from J; bases not matched to a gene: 6. The CDR3 sequence: CAISDRTTGGYGYTF. CDR3 DNA: TGTGCCATCAGTGACCGAACGACAGGGGGCTATGGCTACACCTTC.

The rearrangement links TRBV25-1 to TRBJ1-1; D gene unclear. The CDR3 length is 14 residues. Germline values: CDR1 MGHDK, CDR2 SYGVNS. The ends were cut back, 5 bases at V and 1 base at J, with 11 bases in the middle. Here the CDR3 reads CASSPIHRNTEAFF. The CDR3 nucleotides read TGTGCCAGCAGTCCAATCCACAGGAACACTGAAGCTTTCTTT.

The rearrangement joins TRBV25-1 to TRBJ2-3, with TRBD1 as a possible D gene (7 bases). The CDR3 totals 15 residues. V shed 4 bases and J shed 2 bases, with 13 bases lying between them. CDR1 is MGHDK and CDR2 is SYGVNS in the germline V gene. The CDR3 DNA reads TGTGCCAGCAGTGGGCAGGGGGGCTACACAGATACGCAGTATTTT. Its translation: CASSGQGGYTDTQYF.

The chain uses TRBV19 and TRBJ1-3; 7 bases align to TRBD1. J was trimmed by 3 bases and V by 5 bases; bases with no gene match: 7. The CDR3 runs 15 residues. Germline values: CDR1 LNHDA, CDR2 SQIVND (reference sequence). In DNA, the CDR3 is TGTGCCAGTAGTCCCGGGACAGTTGGTGGAAACACCATATATTTT. Translating gives CASSPGTVGGNTIYF.

This clone appeared once. V gene TRBV15 combines with J gene TRBJ2-7; 7 positions agree with TRBD2. This CDR3 is 13 amino acids long. Germline trimming cut 2 bases from V and 6 bases from J; bases unmatched to any gene: 4. CDR1 is LNHNV, CDR2 YYDKDF, per germline (reference sequence). The CDR3 sequence is CATSRLQRGEQYF. The CDR3 DNA sequence: TGTGCCACCAGCAGATTACAGCGGGGCGAGCAGTACTTC.

The rearrangement links TRBV27 to TRBJ2-2; 10 bases map to TRBD1. V dropped 8 bases and J dropped 4; count of bases not matched to a gene: 4. The CDR3 loop spans 14 amino acids. Germline V gene sequence: CDR1 MNHEY, CDR2 SMNVEV (reference sequence). The CDR3 DNA reads TGTGCCAGCTCGACAGGGGGCTCCACCGGGGAGCTGTTTTTT. Translating gives CASSTGGSTGELFF.

The CDR3 sequence is CASSRDRGDEKLFF. As DNA, the CDR3 is TGCGCCAGCAGCAGGGACAGGGGGGATGAAAAACTGTTTTTT. The V gene is TRBV5-1, the J gene TRBJ1-4; TRBD1 agrees at 11 bases. CDR1 SGHRS and CDR2 YFSETQ come from the germline V gene. The trim removed 4 bases at V and 6 bases at J, leaving 2 bases unmatched. This CDR3 has 14 residues.

The V gene is TRBV19, the J gene TRBJ2-3; 8 bases align to TRBD2. This CDR3 comprises 15 residues. The V gene end was trimmed by 5 bases and the J gene end by 3 bases; junction bases not matched to a gene: 7. The germline gives CDR1 LNHDA, CDR2 SQIVND (reference sequence). CDR3 sequence (DNA): TGTGCCAGTAGTCCCCGGGGGGGTAGTACAGATACGCAGTATTTT. Translation: CASSPRGGSTDTQYF.

The J gene is TRBJ1-5, the V gene TRBV10-1; possibly TRBD1 for D (6 bases). The CDR3 runs 13 residues. Germline V gives CDR1 WNHNN, CDR2 SYGVQD (reference sequence). Between the trimmed V and J ends, which lost 6 bases and 4 bases, there was a span of 10 bases. The CDR3 spells CASSRGRNQPQHF. The CDR3 DNA sequence: TGCGCCAGCAGCAGGGGAAGGAATCAGCCCCAGCATTTT.

The CDR3: CASTPLAGGTDTQYF. The CDR3 DNA follows: TGCGCCAGCACCCCACTAGCGGGGGGAACAGATACGCAGTATTTT. This sequence joins TRBV5-1 and TRBJ2-3; 12 bases are shared with TRBD2. Germline CDR1 reads SGHRS; CDR2 reads YFSETQ. After removal of 6 bases from V and 3 bases from J, the junction contained 5 bases not matched to a gene. The CDR3 runs to 15 residues. Full variable domain (missing parts from reference TRBV5-1 and TRBJ2-3): KAGVTQTPRYLIKTRGQQVTLSCSPISGHRSVSWYQQTPGQGLQFLFEYFSETQRNKGNFPGRFSGRQFSNSRSEMNVSTLELGDSALYLCASTPLAGGTDTQYFGPGTRLTVL.

The rearrangement joins TRBV6-6 to TRBJ2-3, with TRBD2 matching over 9 bases. The CDR3 is made up of 14 amino acids. The V gene's germline CDR1 is MNHNY and CDR2 SVGAGI (reference sequence). V lost 3 bases, J lost 4 bases, and 2 bases stayed unmatched. CDR3 sequence reads: CASSYAGGSDTQYF. CDR3 nucleotides: TGTGCCAGCAGTTATGCGGGAGGGTCAGATACGCAGTATTTT.

J is TRBJ1-2 and V is TRBV12-5, with 12 bases lining up with TRBD1. Germline V gene sequence: CDR1 LGHNT, CDR2 FRNRAP. There are 14 residues in the CDR3. V gave up 7 bases and J gave up 8 bases; unmatched junction bases: 8. The CDR3 DNA reads TGTGCTAGTGCTAACTTGGGGACAGGGGGCGGCTACACCTTC. Its translation: CASANLGTGGGYTF.